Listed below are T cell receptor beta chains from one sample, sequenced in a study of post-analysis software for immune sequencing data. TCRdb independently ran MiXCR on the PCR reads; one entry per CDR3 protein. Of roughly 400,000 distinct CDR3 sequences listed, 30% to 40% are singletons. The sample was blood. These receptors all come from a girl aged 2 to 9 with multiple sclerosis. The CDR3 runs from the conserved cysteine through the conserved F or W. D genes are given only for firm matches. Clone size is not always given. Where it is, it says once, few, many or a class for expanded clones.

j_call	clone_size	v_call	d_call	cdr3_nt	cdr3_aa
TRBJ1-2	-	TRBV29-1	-	TGCAGCGTGGACCTCGGCAGGGGTAACTATGGCTACACCTTC	CSVDLGRGNYGYTF
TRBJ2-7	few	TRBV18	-	TGTGCCAGCTCACCAGGGCCCGACTACGAGCAGTACTTC	CASSPGPDYEQYF
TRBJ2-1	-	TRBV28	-	TGTGCCAGCAGTCGCCGGGGGCACAATGAGCAGTTCTTC	CASSRRGHNEQFF
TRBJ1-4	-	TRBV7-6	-	TGTGCCAGCAGCGCCCAGACTGGGGTAAATGAAAAACTGTTTTTT	CASSAQTGVNEKLFF
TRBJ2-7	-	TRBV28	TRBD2	TGTGCCAGCAGTCAAAAAGCGGGAGCGGCCTACGAGCAGTACTTC	CASSQKAGAAYEQYF
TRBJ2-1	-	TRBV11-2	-	TGTGCCAGCAGCCAAATCCGGACAGGGAGGGGTCTCCATGAGCAGTTCTTC	CASSQIRTGRGLHEQFF
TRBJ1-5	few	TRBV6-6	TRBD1	TGTGCCAGCAGTTCATATACGGGACAGGGGAATCAGCCCCAGCATTTT	CASSSYTGQGNQPQHF
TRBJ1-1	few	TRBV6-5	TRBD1	TGTGCCAGCAGTTATACGGGCGACAGGGGGCCCCCAGGGGACACTGAAGCTTTCTTT	CASSYTGDRGPPGDTEAFF
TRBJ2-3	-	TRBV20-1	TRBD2	TGCAGTGCTGGAGATACTAGCGGGGGGTTTACAGATACGCAGTATTTT	CSAGDTSGGFTDTQYF
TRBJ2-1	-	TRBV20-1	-	TGCAGTGCGTGGGCTCTACGTTTAAATGAGCAGTTCTTC	CSAWALRLNEQFF
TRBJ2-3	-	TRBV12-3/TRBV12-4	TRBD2	TGTGCCAGCAGTTCTAGCGGAGCAGATACGCAGTATTTT	CASSSSGADTQYF
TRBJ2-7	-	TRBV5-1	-	TGCGCCAGCAGCGGGACTCCAAGCTACGAGCAGTACTTC	CASSGTPSYEQYF
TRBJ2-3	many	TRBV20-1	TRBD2	TGCAGTGCTGGAAGCGGGGAGGGCACAGATACGCAGTATTTT	CSAGSGEGTDTQYF
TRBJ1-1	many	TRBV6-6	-	TGTGCCAGCAAGGATGGCAGGGAAGGGGGCACTGAAGCTTTCTTT	CASKDGREGGTEAFF
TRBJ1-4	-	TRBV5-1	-	TGCGCCAGCAGCTTGGCCGCGAAGGGAGGCTGGGGAAAACGGTTTTTT	CASSLAAKGGWGKRFF
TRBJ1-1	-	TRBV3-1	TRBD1	TGTGCCAGCAGCCCACAGGGGATGGTGAACACTGAAGCTTTCTTT	CASSPQGMVNTEAFF
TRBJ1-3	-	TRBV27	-	TGTGCCAGCAGGAGCGGGGGCGCTGGAAACACCATATATTTT	CASRSGGAGNTIYF
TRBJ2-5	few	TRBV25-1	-	TGTGCCAGCAGCATTTCAGCGATTCAAGAGACCCAGTACTTC	CASSISAIQETQYF
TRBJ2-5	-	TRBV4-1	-	TGCGCCAGCAAGAGGGGGGCGAACCAAGAGACCCAGTACTTC	CASKRGANQETQYF
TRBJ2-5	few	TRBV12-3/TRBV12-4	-	TGTGCCAGCAGTGACCGGGACACTGAAGAGACCCAGTACTTC	CASSDRDTEETQYF
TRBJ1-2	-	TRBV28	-	TGTGCCAGCAGTTTCGCTCTGCGGGATCACTATGGCTACACCTTC	CASSFALRDHYGYTF
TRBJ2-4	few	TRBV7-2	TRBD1	TGTGCCAGCAGCCCCGGGACAGGGAGGGACATTCAGTACTTC	CASSPGTGRDIQYF
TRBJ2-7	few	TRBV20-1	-	TGCAGTGCTAGTCAGACTCAGGGGATCGGCTCCTACGAGCAGTACTTC	CSASQTQGIGSYEQYF
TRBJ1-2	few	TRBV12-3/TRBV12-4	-	TGTGCCAGCAGTTTAATCGGGGCAGGTGGCTACACCTTC	CASSLIGAGGYTF
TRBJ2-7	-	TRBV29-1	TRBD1	TGCAGCGTAGATTCAGGACAGGATGGAGCCTACGAGCAGTACTTC	CSVDSGQDGAYEQYF
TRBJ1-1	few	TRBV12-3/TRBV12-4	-	TGTGCCAGCAGTCCTCGGGACTCCCCTGGCACTGAAGCTTTCTTT	CASSPRDSPGTEAFF
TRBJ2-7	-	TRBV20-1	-	TGCAGTGCTAATGGCGGCGCGGGCACTACCTACGAGCAGTACTTC	CSANGGAGTTYEQYF
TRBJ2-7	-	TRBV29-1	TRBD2	TGCAGCGTCCGTGTCGGGGGGGCCTGGTACGAGCAGTACTTC	CSVRVGGAWYEQYF
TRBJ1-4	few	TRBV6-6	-	TGTGCCAGCAGTTTCAGGGGTGTGGATGAAAAACTGTTTTTT	CASSFRGVDEKLFF
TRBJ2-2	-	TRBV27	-	TGTGCCAGCAGTCTGGGGACGGAGCTGTTTTTT	CASSLGTELFF
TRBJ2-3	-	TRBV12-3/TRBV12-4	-	TGTGCCAGCACCATGACAGGTCTAAGCACAGATACGCAGTATTTT	CASTMTGLSTDTQYF
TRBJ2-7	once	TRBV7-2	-	TGTGCCAGCAGCTTAGCCAGGAGCTCCAACGAGCAGTACTTC	CASSLARSSNEQYF
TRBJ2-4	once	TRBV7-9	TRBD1	TGTGCCAGCAGCTTAACGGAGACAGGGATAGCCAAAAACATTCAGTACTTC	CASSLTETGIAKNIQYF
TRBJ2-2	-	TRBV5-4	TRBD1	TGTGCCAGCAGCTTTGATGTCGGACAGGACACCGGGGAGCTGTTTTTT	CASSFDVGQDTGELFF
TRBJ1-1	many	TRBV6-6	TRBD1	TGTGCCAGCAGTTGGGTTAGGGCAGGGGGGTACACTGAAGCTTTCTTT	CASSWVRAGGYTEAFF
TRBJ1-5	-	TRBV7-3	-	TGTGCCAGCAGCAAACAGGGAGGACAGCCCCAGCATTTT	CASSKQGGQPQHF
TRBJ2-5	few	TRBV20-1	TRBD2	TGCAGTGCTAGAGGACTAGCGGGGGTGTTAAAAGAGACCCAGTACTTC	CSARGLAGVLKETQYF
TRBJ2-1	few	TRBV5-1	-	TGCGCCAGCAGCTTGTGGGCAGACAATGAGCAGTTCTTC	CASSLWADNEQFF
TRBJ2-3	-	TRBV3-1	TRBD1	TGTGCCAGCAGCCCCCACAGACAGGGTTTCGCAGATACGCAGTATTTT	CASSPHRQGFADTQYF
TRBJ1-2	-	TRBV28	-	TGTGCCAGCAGTTTCAGGCGAGGCTACACCTTC	CASSFRRGYTF
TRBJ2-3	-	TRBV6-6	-	TGTGCCGGAGGCAGCCGTAGCACAGATACGCAGTATTTT	CAGGSRSTDTQYF
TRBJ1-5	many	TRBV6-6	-	TGTGCCAGCAGGCGGGATAAAAACCCTAATCAGCCCCAGCATTTT	CASRRDKNPNQPQHF
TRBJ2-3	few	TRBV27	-	TGTGCCAGCAGTATCGACACAGATACGCAGTATTTT	CASSIDTDTQYF
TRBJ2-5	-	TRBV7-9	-	TGTGCCAGCAGCTTTCGACTGGGGGAGACCCAGTACTTC	CASSFRLGETQYF
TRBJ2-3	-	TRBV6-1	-	TGTGCCAGCAGTGAAGTTTTGGGAACAGGGCAGGATACGCAGTATTTT	CASSEVLGTGQDTQYF
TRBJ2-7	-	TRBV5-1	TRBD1	TGCGCCAGCAGCTTAGTACCCGGGACAGGGCCCCGCGAGCAGTACTTC	CASSLVPGTGPREQYF
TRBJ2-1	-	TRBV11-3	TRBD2	TGTGCCAGCAGAGCAGGGACTAGCGGAAACAATGAGCAGTTCTTC	CASRAGTSGNNEQFF
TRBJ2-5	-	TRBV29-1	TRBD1	TGCAGCGTTGAAGATTTGGCGGACAGGGAAGTGGGCGTTGAGCAGTACTTC	CSVEDLADREVGVEQYF
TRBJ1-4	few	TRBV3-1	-	TGTGCCAGCAGCCAAGAGCAGTCAACTAATGAAAAACTGTTTTTT	CASSQEQSTNEKLFF
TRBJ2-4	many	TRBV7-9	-	TGTGCCAGCAGCACGGGACACGGTAGAAGCATTCAGTACTTC	CASSTGHGRSIQYF
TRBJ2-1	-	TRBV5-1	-	TGCGCCAGCAGCCCTACGGACGGGTCCTACAATGAGCAGTTCTTC	CASSPTDGSYNEQFF